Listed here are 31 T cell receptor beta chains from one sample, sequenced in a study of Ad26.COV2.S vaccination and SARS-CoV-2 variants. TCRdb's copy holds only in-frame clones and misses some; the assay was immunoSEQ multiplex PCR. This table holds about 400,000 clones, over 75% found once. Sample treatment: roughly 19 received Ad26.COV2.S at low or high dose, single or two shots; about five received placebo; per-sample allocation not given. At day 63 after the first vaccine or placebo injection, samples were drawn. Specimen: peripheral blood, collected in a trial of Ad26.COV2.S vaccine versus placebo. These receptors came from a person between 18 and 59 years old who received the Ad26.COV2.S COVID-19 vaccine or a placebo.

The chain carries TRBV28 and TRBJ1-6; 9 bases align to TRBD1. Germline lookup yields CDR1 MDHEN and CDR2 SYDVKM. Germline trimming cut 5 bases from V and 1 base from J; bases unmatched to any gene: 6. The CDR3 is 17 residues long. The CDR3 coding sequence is TGTGCCAGCAGTATCTTACAGGGGGCGTCCTATAATTCACCCCTCCACTTT. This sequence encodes CASSILQGASYNSPLHF.

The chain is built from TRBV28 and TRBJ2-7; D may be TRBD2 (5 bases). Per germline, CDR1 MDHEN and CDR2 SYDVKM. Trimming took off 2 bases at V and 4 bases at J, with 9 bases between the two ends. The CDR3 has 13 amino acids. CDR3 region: CASSLLGDYEQYF. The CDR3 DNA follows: TGTGCCAGCAGTTTACTCGGGGATTACGAGCAGTACTTC.

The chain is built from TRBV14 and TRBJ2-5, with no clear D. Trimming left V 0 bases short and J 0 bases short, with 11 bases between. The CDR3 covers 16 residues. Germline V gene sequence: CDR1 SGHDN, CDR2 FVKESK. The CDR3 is CASSQDSWLDQETQYF. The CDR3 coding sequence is TGTGCCAGCAGCCAAGACTCATGGCTGGACCAAGAGACCCAGTACTTC. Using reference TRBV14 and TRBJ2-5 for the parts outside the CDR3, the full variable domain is EAGVTQFPSHSVIEKGQTVTLRCDPISGHDNLYWYRRVMGKEIKFLLHFVKESKQDESGMPNNRFLAERTGGTYSTLKVQPAELEDSGVYFCASSQDSWLDQETQYFGPGTRLLVL.

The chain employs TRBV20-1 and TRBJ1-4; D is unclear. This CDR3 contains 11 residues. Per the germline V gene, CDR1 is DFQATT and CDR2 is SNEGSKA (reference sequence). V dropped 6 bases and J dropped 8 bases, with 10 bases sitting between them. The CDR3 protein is CSATRGEKLFF. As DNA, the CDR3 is TGCAGTGCGACTCGCGGGGAAAAACTGTTTTTT.

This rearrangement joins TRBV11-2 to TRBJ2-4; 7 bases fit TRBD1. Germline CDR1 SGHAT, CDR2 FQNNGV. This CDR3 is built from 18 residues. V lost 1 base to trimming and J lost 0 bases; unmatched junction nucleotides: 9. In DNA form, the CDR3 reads TGTGCCAGCAGCTTAGTCTTAGGGGGACAGCGAGCCAAAAACATTCAGTACTTC. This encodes CASSLVLGGQRAKNIQYF. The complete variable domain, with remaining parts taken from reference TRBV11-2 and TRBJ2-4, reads EAGVAQSPRYKIIEKRQSVAFWCNPISGHATLYWYQQILGQGPKLLIQFQNNGVVDDSQLPKDRFSAERLKGVDSTLKIQPAKLEDSAVYLCASSLVLGGQRAKNIQYFGAGTRLSVL.

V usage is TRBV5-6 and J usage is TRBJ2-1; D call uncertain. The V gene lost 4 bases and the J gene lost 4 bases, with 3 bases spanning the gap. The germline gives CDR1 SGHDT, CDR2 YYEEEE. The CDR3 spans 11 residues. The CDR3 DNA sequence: TGTGCCAGCAGCATATACAATGAGCAGTTCTTC. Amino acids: CASSIYNEQFF.

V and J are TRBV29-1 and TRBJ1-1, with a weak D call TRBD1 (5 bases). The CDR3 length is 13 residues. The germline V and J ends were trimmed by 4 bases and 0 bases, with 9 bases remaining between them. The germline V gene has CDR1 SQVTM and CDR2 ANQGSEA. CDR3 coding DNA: TGCAGCGTTGCGAGGGGTCTGAACACTGAAGCTTTCTTT. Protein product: CSVARGLNTEAFF.

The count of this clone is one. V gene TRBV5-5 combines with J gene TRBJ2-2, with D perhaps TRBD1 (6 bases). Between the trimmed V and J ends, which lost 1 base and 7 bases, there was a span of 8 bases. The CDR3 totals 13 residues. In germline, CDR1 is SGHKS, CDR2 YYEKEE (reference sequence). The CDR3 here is CASSLTGSGELFF. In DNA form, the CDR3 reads TGTGCCAGCAGCTTGACAGGGAGCGGGGAGCTGTTTTTT. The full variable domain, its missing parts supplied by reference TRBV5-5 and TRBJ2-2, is DAGVTQSPTHLIKTRGQQVTLRCSPISGHKSVSWYQQVLGQGPQFIFQYYEKEERGRGNFPDRFSARQFPNYSSELNVNALLLGDSALYLCASSLTGSGELFFGEGSRLTVL.

CDR3 protein: CSVGVLGGQPQHF. The CDR3 DNA reads as TGCAGCGTTGGGGTCTTGGGGGGACAGCCCCAGCATTTT. The chain combines TRBV29-1 with TRBJ1-5; the D gene is possibly TRBD1 (5 bases). The V gene lost 4 bases and the J gene lost 7 bases, with 14 bases spanning the gap. Germline V gene sequence: CDR1 SQVTM, CDR2 ANQGSEA. CDR3 length: 13 residues.

The CDR3 spells CASSETPGPLQGQPQHF. CDR3 DNA: TGTGCCAGCAGTGAAACCCCGGGACCCCTACAGGGACAGCCCCAGCATTTT. The rearrangement links TRBV2 to TRBJ1-5; D is perhaps TRBD1 (6 bases). CDR3 size: 17 residues. Looked up from germline, CDR1 is SNHLY and CDR2 is FYNNEI. Trimming shortened V by 2 bases and J by 7 bases, and 21 bases separated the two germline ends.

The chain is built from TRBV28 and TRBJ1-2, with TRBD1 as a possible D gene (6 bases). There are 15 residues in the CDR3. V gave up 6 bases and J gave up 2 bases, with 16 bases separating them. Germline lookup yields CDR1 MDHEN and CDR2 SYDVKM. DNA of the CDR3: TGTGCCAGCAGGGAATCAGGGGCGCAGAACTATGGCTACACCTTC. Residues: CASRESGAQNYGYTF.

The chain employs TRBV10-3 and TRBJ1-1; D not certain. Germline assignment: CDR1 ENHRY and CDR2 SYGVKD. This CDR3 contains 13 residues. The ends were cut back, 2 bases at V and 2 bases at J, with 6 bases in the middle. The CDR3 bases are TGTGCCATCAGTGAGCCGCTCAACACTGAAGCTTTCTTT. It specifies CAISEPLNTEAFF.

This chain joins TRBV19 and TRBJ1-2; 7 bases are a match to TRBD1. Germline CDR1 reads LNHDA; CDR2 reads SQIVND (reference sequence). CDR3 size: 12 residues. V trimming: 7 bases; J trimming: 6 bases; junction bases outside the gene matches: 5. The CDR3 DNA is TGTGCCAGTACCCCAACAGGGGATGGCTACACCTTC. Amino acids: CASTPTGDGYTF.

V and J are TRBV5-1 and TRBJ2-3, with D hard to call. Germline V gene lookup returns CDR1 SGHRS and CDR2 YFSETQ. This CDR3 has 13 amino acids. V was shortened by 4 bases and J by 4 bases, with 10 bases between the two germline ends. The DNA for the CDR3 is TGCGCCAGCAGCGACACGTTGGCAGATACGCAGTATTTT. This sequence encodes CASSDTLADTQYF.

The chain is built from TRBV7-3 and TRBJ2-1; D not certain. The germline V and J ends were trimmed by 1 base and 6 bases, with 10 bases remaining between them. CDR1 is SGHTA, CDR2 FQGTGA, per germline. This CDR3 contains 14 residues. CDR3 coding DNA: TGTGCCAGCAGCTTAAAGGCAGGCGGCAATGAGCAGTTCTTC. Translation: CASSLKAGGNEQFF. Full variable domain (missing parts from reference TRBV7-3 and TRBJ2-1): GAGVSQTPSNKVTEKGKYVELRCDPISGHTALYWYRQSLGQGPEFLIYFQGTGAADDSGLPNDRFFAVRPEGSVSTLKIQRTERGDSAVYLCASSLKAGGNEQFFGPGTRLTVL.

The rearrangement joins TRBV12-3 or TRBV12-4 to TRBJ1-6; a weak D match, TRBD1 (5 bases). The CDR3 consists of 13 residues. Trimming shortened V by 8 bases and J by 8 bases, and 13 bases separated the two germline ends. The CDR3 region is CASQSGGDSPLHF. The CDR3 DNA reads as TGTGCCAGCCAGAGTGGGGGGGATTCACCCCTCCACTTT.

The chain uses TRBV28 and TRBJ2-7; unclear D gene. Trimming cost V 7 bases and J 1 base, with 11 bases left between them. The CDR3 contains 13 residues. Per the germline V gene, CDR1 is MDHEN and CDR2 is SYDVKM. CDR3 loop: CASKPDVSYEQYF. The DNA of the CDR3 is TGTGCCAGCAAACCGGACGTGTCCTACGAGCAGTACTTC.

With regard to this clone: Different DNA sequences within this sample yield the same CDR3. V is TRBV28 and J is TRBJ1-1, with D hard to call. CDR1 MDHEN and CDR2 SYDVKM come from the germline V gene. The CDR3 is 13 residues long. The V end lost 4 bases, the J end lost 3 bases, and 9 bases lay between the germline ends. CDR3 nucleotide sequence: TGTGCCAGCAGTTCTCGGGTGGACACTGAAGCTTTCTTT. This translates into CASSSRVDTEAFF.

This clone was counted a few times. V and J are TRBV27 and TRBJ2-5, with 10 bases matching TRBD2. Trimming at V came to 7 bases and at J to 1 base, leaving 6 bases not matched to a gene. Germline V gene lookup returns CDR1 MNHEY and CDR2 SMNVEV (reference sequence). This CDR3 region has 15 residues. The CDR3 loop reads CASMLTSGFQETQYF. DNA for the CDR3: TGTGCCAGCATGCTGACTAGCGGGTTCCAAGAGACCCAGTACTTC.

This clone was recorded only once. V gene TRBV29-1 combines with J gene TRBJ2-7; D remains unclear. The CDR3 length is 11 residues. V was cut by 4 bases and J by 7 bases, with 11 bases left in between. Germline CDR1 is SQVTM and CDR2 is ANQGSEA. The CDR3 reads CSVVWAREQYF. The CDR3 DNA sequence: TGCAGCGTTGTGTGGGCGAGAGAGCAGTACTTC.

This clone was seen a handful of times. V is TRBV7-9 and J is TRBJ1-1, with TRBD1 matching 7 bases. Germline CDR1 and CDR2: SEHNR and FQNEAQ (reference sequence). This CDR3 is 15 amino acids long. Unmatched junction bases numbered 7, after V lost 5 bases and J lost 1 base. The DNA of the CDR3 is TGTGCCAGCAGCCCTCGACAGGGTGGGAACACTGAAGCTTTCTTT. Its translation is CASSPRQGGNTEAFF.

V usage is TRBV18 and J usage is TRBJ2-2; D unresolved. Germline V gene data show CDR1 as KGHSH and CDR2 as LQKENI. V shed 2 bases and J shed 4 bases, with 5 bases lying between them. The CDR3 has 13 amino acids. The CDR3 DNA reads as TGTGCCAGCTCACCAAAGCGCACCGGGGAGCTGTTTTTT. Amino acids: CASSPKRTGELFF.

The CDR3 loop reads CASSPGGTGELFF. The DNA of the CDR3 is TGTGCCAGCAGTCCAGGGGGCACCGGGGAGCTGTTTTTT. The rearrangement links TRBV3-1 (or the pseudogene TRBV3-2) to TRBJ2-2; 7 bases fit TRBD1. This CDR3 spans 13 amino acids. Trimming removed 6 bases from V and 4 bases from J; junction bases left unmatched: 2. From germline, CDR1 is LGHDT and CDR2 YNNKEL (reference sequence).

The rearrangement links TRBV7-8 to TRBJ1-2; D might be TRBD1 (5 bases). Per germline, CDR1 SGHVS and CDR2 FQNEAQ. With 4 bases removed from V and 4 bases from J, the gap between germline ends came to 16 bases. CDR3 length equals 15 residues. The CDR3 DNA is TGTGCCAGCAGCTACGGAACGGGGGGAAGCTATGGCTACACCTTC. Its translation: CASSYGTGGSYGYTF.

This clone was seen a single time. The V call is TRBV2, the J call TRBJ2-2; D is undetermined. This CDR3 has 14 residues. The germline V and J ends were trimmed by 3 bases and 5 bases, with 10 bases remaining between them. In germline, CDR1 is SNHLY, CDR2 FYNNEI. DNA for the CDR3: TGTGCCAGCAGTGAGTTAGCTTGGACCGGGGAGCTGTTTTTT. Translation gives CASSELAWTGELFF.

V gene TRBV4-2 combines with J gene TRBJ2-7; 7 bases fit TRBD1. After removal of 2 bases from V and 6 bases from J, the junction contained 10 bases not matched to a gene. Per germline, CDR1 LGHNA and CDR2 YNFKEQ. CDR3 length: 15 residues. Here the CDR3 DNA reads TGTGCCAGCAGCCAAAACACAGGGGTCACCCGCGAGCAGTACTTC. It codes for CASSQNTGVTREQYF.

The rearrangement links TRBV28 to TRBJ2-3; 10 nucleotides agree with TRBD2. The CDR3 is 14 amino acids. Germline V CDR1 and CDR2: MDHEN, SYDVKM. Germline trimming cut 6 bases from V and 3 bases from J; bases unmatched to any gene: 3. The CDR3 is CASRTSGETDTQYF. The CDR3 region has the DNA TGTGCCAGCAGAACTAGCGGGGAGACAGATACGCAGTATTTT.

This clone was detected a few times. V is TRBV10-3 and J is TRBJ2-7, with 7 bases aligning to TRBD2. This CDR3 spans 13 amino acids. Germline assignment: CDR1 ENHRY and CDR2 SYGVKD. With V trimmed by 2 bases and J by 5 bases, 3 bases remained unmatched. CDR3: CAISEQRDDEQYF. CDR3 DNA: TGTGCCATCAGTGAGCAGCGGGACGACGAGCAGTACTTC.

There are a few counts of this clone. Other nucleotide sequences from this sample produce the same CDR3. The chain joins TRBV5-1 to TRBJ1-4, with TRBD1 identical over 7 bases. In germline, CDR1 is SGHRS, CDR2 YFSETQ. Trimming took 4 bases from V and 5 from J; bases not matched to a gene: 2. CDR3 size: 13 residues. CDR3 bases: TGCGCCAGCAGCCCGACAGGGAATGAAAAACTGTTTTTT. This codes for CASSPTGNEKLFF.

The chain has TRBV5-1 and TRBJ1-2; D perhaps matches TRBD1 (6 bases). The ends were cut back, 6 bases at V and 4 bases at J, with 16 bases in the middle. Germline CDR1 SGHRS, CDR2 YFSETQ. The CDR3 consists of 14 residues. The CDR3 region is CASTETGGLYGYTF. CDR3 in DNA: TGCGCCAGCACTGAGACAGGAGGCCTCTATGGCTACACCTTC.

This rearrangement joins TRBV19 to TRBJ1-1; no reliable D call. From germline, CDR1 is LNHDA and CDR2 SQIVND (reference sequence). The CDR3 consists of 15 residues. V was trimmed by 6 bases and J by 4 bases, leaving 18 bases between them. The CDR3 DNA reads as TGTGCCAGTAGGCCCCTTAGGACTTGGATCACTGAAGCTTTCTTT. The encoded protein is CASRPLRTWITEAFF.